The rows below give T cell receptor beta chains drawn from one sample of a study of human T cells and chemical hapten exposure. TCRdb reanalysed the RACE reads using MiXCR and keeps one entry per CDR3 protein. The sample holds about 47,000 distinct CDR3 sequences, roughly 3.5% seen once. Material for sequencing was whole blood. Receptors were obtained from a human donor in good health. Some clones in this sample may be carry-over from other donors' samples. Both conserved end residues are part of each CDR3. The order of the fields is J gene, D gene, clone size, V gene, CDR3 protein, CDR3 DNA. D genes are given only for firm matches. The size of a clone is reported for some rows only, either as once, few or many, or as a class for expanded clones.

TRBJ2-2 | . | many | TRBV6-1 | CASSPKGTWNTGELFF | TGTGCCAGCAGCCCCAAGGGGACTTGGAACACCGGGGAGCTGTTTTTT
TRBJ2-7 | . | many | TRBV6-5 | CASSYSQPSSYEQYF | TGTGCCAGCAGTTACTCACAGCCCAGCTCCTACGAGCAGTACTTC
TRBJ1-2 | TRBD1 | . | TRBV28 | CASSLGTGRNYGYTF | TGTGCCAGCAGTTTAGGGACAGGGCGCAACTATGGCTACACCTTC
TRBJ1-1 | . | many | TRBV6-5 | CASSPDRAMNTEAFF | TGTGCCAGCAGCCCGGACAGAGCCATGAACACTGAAGCTTTCTTT
TRBJ2-7 | . | many | TRBV5-1 | CASSLAGRRAGEQYF | TGCGCCAGCAGCTTGGCCGGCAGGAGGGCCGGCGAGCAGTACTTC
TRBJ2-1 | TRBD1 | . | TRBV6-5 | CASRRTGAIYNEQFF | TGTGCCAGCAGAAGGACAGGGGCCATCTACAATGAGCAGTTCTTC
TRBJ2-2 | TRBD2 | many | TRBV12-3/TRBV12-4 | CASSRALGGRETGELFF | TGTGCCAGCAGTCGAGCCCTTGGCGGGAGGGAGACCGGGGAGCTGTTTTTT
TRBJ1-1 | . | many | TRBV5-5 | CASSSTTALNTEAFF | TGTGCCAGCAGCTCTACGACAGCGTTGAACACTGAAGCTTTCTTT
TRBJ2-3 | . | few | TRBV5-1 | CASNSGSGPDTQYF | TGCGCCAGCAATTCAGGCTCCGGTCCAGATACGCAGTATTTT
TRBJ2-3 | . | . | TRBV20-1 | CSARWPGVTDTQYF | TGCAGTGCTAGATGGCCCGGAGTAACAGATACGCAGTATTTT
TRBJ2-1 | TRBD2 | many | TRBV12-3/TRBV12-4 | CASRPRGLAGSNEQFF | TGTGCCAGCAGACCGCGCGGACTAGCGGGGTCGAATGAGCAGTTCTTC
TRBJ2-5 | TRBD2 | many | TRBV28 | CASSPSGGVETQYF | TGTGCCAGCAGTCCTAGCGGAGGGGTAGAGACCCAGTACTTC
TRBJ1-5 | . | many | TRBV3-1 | CASSAGKGHQPQHF | TGTGCCAGCTCTGCGGGCAAGGGTCATCAGCCCCAGCATTTT
TRBJ2-1 | TRBD2 | many | TRBV2 | CASSERTSGRAGNEQFF | TGTGCCAGCAGTGAACGGACTAGCGGGAGGGCAGGAAATGAGCAGTTCTTC
TRBJ2-7 | TRBD2 | many | TRBV7-3 | CASSFSGTSGTYEQYF | TGTGCCAGCAGCTTTTCCGGGACTAGCGGCACCTACGAGCAGTACTTC
TRBJ1-1 | TRBD1 | . | TRBV7-9 | CASKKDRVNTEAFF | TGTGCCAGCAAAAAGGACAGGGTGAACACTGAAGCTTTCTTT
TRBJ2-2 | . | many | TRBV5-5 | CASSLTVGAVLLELFF | TGTGCCAGCAGCTTGACGGTCGGGGCGGTTCTTTTGGAGCTGTTTTTT
TRBJ1-4 | TRBD1 | many | TRBV7-2 | CASSLAGGGEKLFF | TGTGCCAGCAGCTTAGCAGGGGGCGGTGAAAAACTGTTTTTT